This TCR beta chain is drawn from a study of cytomegalovirus exposure and HLA in healthy donors. Overall study findings and caveats: TCR beta chains numbering about 160 were designated cytomegalovirus-associated. A reported reduction in N-insertions relative to the roughly 700-donor mean was seen in an Asian-associated ancestry cluster in a later analysis. Later analysis identified a missense DCLRE1C variant that was linked to TCR beta V- and J-gene trimming.

Germline V lookup: CDR1 SGHNT, CDR2 YYREEE (reference sequence). Deletions cut 0 bases from V and 0 bases from J, with 12 bases between. This CDR3 contains 16 residues. This clone was observed a few times. The target antigen is unknown. PCR involved 60 Vbeta and 13 Jbeta primers. Method: immunoSEQ multiplex PCR; TCRdb's copy keeps in-frame clones and lacks some. The data show roughly 200,000 clones, over 9.5% seen once. V usage is TRBV5-4 and J usage is TRBJ1-2; TRBD1 might be the D (5 bases). The sequence was obtained from a man in his fifties or sixties in good health and CMV-seropositive. Sequencing input: PBMCs. CDR3 protein: CASSLARAGANYGYTF. CDR3 in DNA: TGTGCCAGCAGCTTGGCCAGGGCCGGAGCTAACTATGGCTACACCTTC.